Listed below are T cell receptor beta chains from one sample, sequenced in a study of T cells expressing NK-cell markers. TCRdb re-called the 5' RACE reads and catalogs CDR3 proteins one per entry, DNA excluded. This repertoire comprises 400,000 to 500,000 distinct CDR3 sequences; its ten largest clones make up approximately 7%. Material for sequencing was blood T cells: a sorted CD56 or NKG2C T cell subset, CD4+ or CD8+ T cells, or bulk PBMC T cells (not recorded which). The receptors originated from a woman aged 18-69 years in good health. CDR3s include the opening cysteine and the closing phenylalanine or tryptophan.

TRBJ2-1	TRBV6-4	CASSDAASYNEQFF
TRBJ2-5	TRBV9	CASSVEDTQETQYF
TRBJ2-1	TRBV29-1	CSVQEAPGGYNEQFF
TRBJ2-5	TRBV20-1	CSASVSGSLQETQYF
TRBJ2-1	TRBV6-2/TRBV6-3	CASSYSTGLREQFF
TRBJ2-3	TRBV29-1	CSVEAGLAVADTQYF
TRBJ2-5	TRBV7-8	CASSLAPGYQGLAMETQYF
TRBJ1-3	TRBV7-8	CASSPHGRPSGNTIYF
TRBJ1-3	TRBV7-2	CASSFRGLRPGNTIYF
TRBJ2-3	TRBV29-1	CSVDSGGPADTQYF
TRBJ1-4	TRBV7-2	CASRAGSNEKLFF
TRBJ2-4	TRBV12-3/TRBV12-4	CASSLRGLIQYF